This TCR beta chain was documented in a study of blood T cell repertoires in COVID-19. Whole-study context: Samples taken during acute and convalescent COVID-19 were collected in the United States, Italy and Spain.

Per the original data handling: Estimated nucleated cell counts came from reference gene primer amplification. TCRdb keeps only in-frame clones here, not all; method: immunoSEQ multiplex PCR. The V and J calls and clone size were taken over from that table, and D and trimming were inferred from the DNA. Of about 230,000 clones in the sample, 70% to 90% were seen once. This TCR came from a man between 25 and 39 years old who had recovered from COVID-19. Sequenced material: PBMCs or T cells enriched from blood (not recorded which).

DNA of the CDR3: TGTGCCAGTAGAGGCGGGACAGGGAGACAATACAATGAGCAGTTCTTC. Protein sequence: CASRGGTGRQYNEQFF. J is TRBJ2-1 and V is TRBV19, with 9 bases fitting TRBD1. The CDR3 contains 16 residues. In germline, CDR1 is LNHDA, CDR2 SQIVND (reference sequence). V lost 6 bases, J lost 4 bases, and 10 bases stayed unmatched.